This TCR beta chain was profiled in a study of OX40 agonist ivuxolimab in advanced cancers. Study as a whole: Each patient was given ivuxolimab into a vein every 2 weeks, at 0.01 to 10 mg/kg. Partial responses were achieved by three patients: one hepatocellular carcinoma, two cutaneous melanoma. Study-level points and caveats: Both CD4+ and CD8+ T cell populations in blood had undergone clonal expansion by week 6 at 0.1 to 3.0 mg/kg.

Data came from immunoSEQ multiplex PCR; TCRdb stores just in-frame clones and leaves some out. The data hold about 46,000 clones, with around 92% observed a single time. Trimming cost V 6 bases and J 6 bases, with 15 bases left between them. CDR1 LNHDA and CDR2 SQIVND come from the germline V gene (reference sequence). This CDR3 is 13 amino acids long. As concerns this clone: No antigen is known for it.

Sequencing used CD4+ or CD8+ T cells sorted from blood, obtained in a trial of the OX40 agonist ivuxolimab. The rearrangement links TRBV19 to TRBJ2-7; D is uncertain. This clonotype was sampled from an adult with an advanced solid tumor such as melanoma, head and neck, liver or kidney cancer. CDR3 nucleotide sequence: TGTGCCAGTAGCTTCGACACCCTTAGCGAGCAGTACTTC. It codes for CASSFDTLSEQYF.